This T cell receptor (beta chain) was sequenced during a study of T cell responses to AZD1222 COVID-19 vaccine. Concerning this clone: Its antigen is unknown.

This table comes from immunoSEQ multiplex PCR, and its TCRdb copy is limited to in-frame clones, with some not included. The sample shows fewer than 200,000 clones, 70% to 90% of them seen only once. Study findings and constraints: Sampled repertoires all dated from after the peak T cell response.

The ends lost 4 bases at V and 3 bases at J; junction bases unmatched: 5. The CDR3 sequence is 13 residues long. Germline V CDR1 and CDR2: SQVTM, ANQGSEA. This clonotype was sampled from an adult who received the MenACWY meningococcal vaccine as a control. The specimen was peripheral blood, collected 28 days after the second dose of the MenACWY control vaccine. V and J are TRBV29-1 and TRBJ1-2; 7 positions match TRBD1. The CDR3 DNA sequence: TGCAGCGTTGGCCTAGACAGGGACTATGGCTACACCTTC. Residues: CSVGLDRDYGYTF.